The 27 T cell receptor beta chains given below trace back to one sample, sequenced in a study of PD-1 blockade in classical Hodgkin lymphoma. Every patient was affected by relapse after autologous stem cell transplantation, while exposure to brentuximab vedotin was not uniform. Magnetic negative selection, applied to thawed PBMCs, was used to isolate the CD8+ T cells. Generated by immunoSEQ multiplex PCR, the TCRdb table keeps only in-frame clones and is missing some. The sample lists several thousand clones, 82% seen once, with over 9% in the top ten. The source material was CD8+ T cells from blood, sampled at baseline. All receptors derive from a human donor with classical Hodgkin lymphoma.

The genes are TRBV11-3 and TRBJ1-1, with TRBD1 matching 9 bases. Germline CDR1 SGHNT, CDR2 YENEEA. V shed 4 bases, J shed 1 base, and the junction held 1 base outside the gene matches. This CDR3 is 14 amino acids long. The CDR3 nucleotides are TGTGCCAGCAGCTCGACAGGGGGGAACACTGAAGCTTTCTTT. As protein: CASSSTGGNTEAFF.

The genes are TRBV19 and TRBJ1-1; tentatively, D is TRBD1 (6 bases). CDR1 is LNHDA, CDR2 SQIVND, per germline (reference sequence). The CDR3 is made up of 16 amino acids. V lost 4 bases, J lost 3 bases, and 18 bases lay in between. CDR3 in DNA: TGTGCCAGTAGTAGCCTAGAGGGGGTTCTGGACACTGAAGCTTTCTTT. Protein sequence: CASSSLEGVLDTEAFF.

The CDR3 DNA is TGTGCCAGCAGCCCCCGGACAGGGGAGCACACCGGGGAGCTGTTTTTT. This encodes CASSPRTGEHTGELFF. The chain employs TRBV11-3 and TRBJ2-2, with 9 bases lining up with TRBD1. The CDR3 contains 16 residues. Germline CDR1 is SGHNT and CDR2 is YENEEA. V dropped 5 bases and J dropped 3; count of bases not matched to a gene: 7. Together with reference TRBV11-3 and TRBJ2-2, the CDR3 gives the full variable domain: EAGVVQSPRYKIIEKKQPVAFWCNPISGHNTLYWYLQNLGQGPELLIRYENEEAVDDSQLPKDRFSAERLKGVDSTLKIQPAELGDSAVYLCASSPRTGEHTGELFFGEGSRLTVL.

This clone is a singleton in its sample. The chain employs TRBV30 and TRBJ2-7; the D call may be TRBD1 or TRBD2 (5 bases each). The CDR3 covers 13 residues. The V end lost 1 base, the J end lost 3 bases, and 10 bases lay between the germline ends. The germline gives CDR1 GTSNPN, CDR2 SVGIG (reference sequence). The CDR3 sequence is CAWSGGNSYEQYF. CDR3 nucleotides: TGTGCCTGGAGTGGGGGGAACAGCTACGAGCAGTACTTC.

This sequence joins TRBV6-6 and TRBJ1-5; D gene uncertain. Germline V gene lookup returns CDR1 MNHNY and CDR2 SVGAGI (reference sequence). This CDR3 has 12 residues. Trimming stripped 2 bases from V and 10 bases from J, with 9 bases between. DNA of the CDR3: TGTGCCAGCAGTTACCCATCAAGACCCCAGCATTTT. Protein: CASSYPSRPQHF.

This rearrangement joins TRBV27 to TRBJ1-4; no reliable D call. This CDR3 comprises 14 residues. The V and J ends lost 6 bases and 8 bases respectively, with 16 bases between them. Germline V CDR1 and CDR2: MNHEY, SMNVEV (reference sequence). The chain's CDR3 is CASSLDFLREKLFF. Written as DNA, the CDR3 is TGTGCCAGCAGCCTTGACTTTCTCAGGGAAAAACTGTTTTTT.

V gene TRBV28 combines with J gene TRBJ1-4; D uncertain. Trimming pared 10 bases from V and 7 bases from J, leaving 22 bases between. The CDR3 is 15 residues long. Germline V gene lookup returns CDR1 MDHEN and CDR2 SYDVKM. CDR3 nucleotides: TGTGCCATCTCAAAGTTGGAGGGAAGGAGTGAAAAACTGTTTTTT. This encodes CAISKLEGRSEKLFF.

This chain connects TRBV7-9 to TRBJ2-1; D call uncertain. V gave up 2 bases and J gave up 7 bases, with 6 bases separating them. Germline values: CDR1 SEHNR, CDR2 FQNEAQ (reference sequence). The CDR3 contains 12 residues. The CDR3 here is CASSLMGNEQFF. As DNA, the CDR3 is TGTGCCAGCAGCTTAATGGGTAATGAGCAGTTCTTC.

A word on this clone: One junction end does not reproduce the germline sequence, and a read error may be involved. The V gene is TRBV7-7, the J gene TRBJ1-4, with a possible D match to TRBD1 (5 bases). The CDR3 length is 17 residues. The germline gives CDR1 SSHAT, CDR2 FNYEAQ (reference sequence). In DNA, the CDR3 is TGTGCTAGCAGGAAAAGGGGTCCCTGGCCCTTAGGTGAAAAACTGTTTTTT. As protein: CASRKRGPWPLGEKLFF.

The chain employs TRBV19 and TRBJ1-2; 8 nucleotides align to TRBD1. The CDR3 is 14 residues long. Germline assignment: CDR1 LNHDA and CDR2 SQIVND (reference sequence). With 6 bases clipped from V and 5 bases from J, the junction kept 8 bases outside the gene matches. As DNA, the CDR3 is TGTGCCAGTAGCCCTCAGGGGGCGAGGTATGGCTACACCTTC. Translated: CASSPQGARYGYTF.

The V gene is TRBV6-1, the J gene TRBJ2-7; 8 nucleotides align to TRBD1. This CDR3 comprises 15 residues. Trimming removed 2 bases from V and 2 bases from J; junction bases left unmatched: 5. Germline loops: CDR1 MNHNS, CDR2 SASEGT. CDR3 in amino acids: CASSERGQVAYEQYF. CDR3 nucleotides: TGTGCCAGCAGTGAACGGGGACAGGTAGCCTACGAGCAGTACTTC.

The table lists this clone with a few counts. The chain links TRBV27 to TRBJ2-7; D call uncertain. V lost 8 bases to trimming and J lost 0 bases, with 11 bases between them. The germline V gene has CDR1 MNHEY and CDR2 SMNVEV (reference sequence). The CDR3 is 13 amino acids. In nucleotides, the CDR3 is TGTGCCAGCCATGGACGGAGCTCCTACGAGCAGTACTTC. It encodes CASHGRSSYEQYF.

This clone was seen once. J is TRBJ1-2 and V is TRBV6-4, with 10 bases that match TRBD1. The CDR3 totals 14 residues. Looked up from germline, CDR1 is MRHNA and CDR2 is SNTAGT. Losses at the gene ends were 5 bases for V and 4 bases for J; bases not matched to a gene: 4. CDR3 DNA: TGTGCCAGCAGTCCCGGACAGGGGGGCTATGGCTACACCTTC. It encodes CASSPGQGGYGYTF.

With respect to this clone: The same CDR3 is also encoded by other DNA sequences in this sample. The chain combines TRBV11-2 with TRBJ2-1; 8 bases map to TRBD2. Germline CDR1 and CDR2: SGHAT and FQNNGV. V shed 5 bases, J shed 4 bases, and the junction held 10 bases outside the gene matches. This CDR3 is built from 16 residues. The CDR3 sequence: CASSQEYSGAYNEQFF. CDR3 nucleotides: TGTGCCAGCAGCCAAGAATATAGCGGGGCTTACAATGAGCAGTTCTTC.

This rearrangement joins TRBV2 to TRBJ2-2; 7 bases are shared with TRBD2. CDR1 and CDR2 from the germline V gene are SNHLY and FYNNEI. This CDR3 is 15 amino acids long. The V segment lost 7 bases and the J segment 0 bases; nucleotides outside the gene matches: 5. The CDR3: CASNGGRANTGELFF. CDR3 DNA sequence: TGTGCCAGCAACGGGGGGAGGGCGAACACCGGGGAGCTGTTTTTT.

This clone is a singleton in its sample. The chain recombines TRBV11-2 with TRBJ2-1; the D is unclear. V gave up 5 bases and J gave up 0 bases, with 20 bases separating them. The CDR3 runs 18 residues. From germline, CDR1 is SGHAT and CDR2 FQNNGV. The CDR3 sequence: CASSQWSHAPSSYNEQFF. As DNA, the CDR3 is TGTGCCAGCAGCCAATGGTCTCACGCGCCGAGCTCCTACAATGAGCAGTTCTTC.

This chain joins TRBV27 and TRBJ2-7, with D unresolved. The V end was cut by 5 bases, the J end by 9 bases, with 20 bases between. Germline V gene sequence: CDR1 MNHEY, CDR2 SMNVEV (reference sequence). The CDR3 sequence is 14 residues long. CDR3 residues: CASSPTPERITQYF. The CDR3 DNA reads TGTGCCAGCAGTCCAACCCCGGAGAGAATAACGCAGTACTTC.

The chain's CDR3 is CASSQVPGGGIQYF. The CDR3 coding sequence is TGTGCCAGCAGTCAGGTCCCAGGGGGGGGCATTCAGTACTTC. The J gene is TRBJ2-4, the V gene TRBV28; either TRBD1 or TRBD2 may supply D (7 bases each). This CDR3 region has 14 residues. Trimming removed 5 bases from V and 9 bases from J, with 17 bases in between. Per the germline V gene, CDR1 is MDHEN and CDR2 is SYDVKM.

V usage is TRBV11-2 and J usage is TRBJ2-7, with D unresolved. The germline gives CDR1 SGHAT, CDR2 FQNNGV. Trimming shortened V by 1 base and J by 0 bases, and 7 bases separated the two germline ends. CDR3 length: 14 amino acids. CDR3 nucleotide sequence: TGTGCCAGCAGCTTAGGGTCAGGCTCCTACGAGCAGTACTTC. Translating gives CASSLGSGSYEQYF.

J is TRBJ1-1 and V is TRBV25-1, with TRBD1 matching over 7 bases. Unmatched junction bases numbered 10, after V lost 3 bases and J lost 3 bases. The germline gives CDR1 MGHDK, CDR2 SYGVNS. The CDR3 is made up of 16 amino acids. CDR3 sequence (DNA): TGTGCCAGCAGTGATTCGGTTAGGAGGGGGCACACTGAAGCTTTCTTT. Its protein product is CASSDSVRRGHTEAFF.

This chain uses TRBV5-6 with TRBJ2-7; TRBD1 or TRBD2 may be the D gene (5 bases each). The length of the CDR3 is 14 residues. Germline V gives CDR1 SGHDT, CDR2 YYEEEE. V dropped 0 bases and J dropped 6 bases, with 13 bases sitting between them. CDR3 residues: CASSLEVGAAEQYF. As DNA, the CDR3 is TGTGCCAGCAGCTTGGAGGTCGGGGCAGCCGAGCAGTACTTC.

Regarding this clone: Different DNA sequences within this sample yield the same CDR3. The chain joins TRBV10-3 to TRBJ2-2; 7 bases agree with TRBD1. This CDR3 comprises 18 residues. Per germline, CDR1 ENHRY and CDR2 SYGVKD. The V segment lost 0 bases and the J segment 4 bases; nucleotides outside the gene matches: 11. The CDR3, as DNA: TGTGCCATCAGTGAGTCCAGGGGGTGGACAGAATCCACCGGGGAGCTGTTTTTT. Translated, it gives CAISESRGWTESTGELFF.

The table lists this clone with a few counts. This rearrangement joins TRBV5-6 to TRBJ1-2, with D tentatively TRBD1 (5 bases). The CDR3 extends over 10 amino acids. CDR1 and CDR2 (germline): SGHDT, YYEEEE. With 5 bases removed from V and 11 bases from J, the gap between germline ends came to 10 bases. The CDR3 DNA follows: TGTGCCAGCAGGGGAAGACAGTACACCTTC. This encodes CASRGRQYTF.

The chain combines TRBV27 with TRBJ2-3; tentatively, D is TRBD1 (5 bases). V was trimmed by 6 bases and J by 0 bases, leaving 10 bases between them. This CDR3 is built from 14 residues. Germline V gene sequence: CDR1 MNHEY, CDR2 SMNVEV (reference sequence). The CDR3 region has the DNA TGTGCCAGCAGGCACAGGCTAAGCACAGATACGCAGTATTTT. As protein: CASRHRLSTDTQYF.

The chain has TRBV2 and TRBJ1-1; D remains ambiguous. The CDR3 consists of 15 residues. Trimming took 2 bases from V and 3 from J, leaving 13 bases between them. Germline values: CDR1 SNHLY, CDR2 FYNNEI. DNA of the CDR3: TGTGCCAGCAGTGAATCGGGGTTTATGGACACTGAAGCTTTCTTT. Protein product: CASSESGFMDTEAFF.

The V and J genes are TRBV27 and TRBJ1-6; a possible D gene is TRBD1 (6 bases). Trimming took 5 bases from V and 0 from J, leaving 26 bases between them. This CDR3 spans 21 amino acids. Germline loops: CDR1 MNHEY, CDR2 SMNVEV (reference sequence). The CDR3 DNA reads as TGTGCCAGCAGTACACCCTATTGGGCACAGGGAGCTGGCTCCTATAATTCACCCCTCCACTTT. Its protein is CASSTPYWAQGAGSYNSPLHF.

CDR3 amino acids: CASGFSNPLHF. Written as DNA, the CDR3 is TGTGCCAGCGGGTTTTCTAACCCCCTCCACTTT. This chain connects TRBV28 to TRBJ1-6; D unclear. Looked up from germline, CDR1 is MDHEN and CDR2 is SYDVKM. Trimming shortened V by 8 bases and J by 13 bases, and 12 bases separated the two germline ends. The CDR3 extends over 11 amino acids.